The 31 T cell receptor beta chains below were found in one sample sequenced in a study of CD8 T cells in Susac syndrome. The RNA input was roughly 0.45 to 1 ug, and it was reverse transcribed with random hexamers. A single record per CDR3 protein comes from TCRdb applying MiXCR to the immunoSEQ multiplex PCR reads. In the table there are under 200,000 distinct CDR3 sequences, around 95% of which are singletons. Material for sequencing was CD4+ T cells from PBMCs. These receptors all stem from a human donor in good health.

The CDR3 reads CASSARNYNEQFF. DNA for the CDR3: TGTGCCAGCAGCGCACGGAATTACAATGAGCAGTTCTTC. The chain combines TRBV7-2 with TRBJ2-1; D uncertain. The germline CDR1 and CDR2 sequences are SGHTA and FQGNSA. CDR3 length equals 13 residues. Between the trimmed V and J ends, which lost 5 bases and 4 bases, there was a span of 9 bases.

The genes are TRBV20-1 and TRBJ1-2; unclear D gene. Trimming removed 6 bases at V and 2 bases at J, with 7 bases between. The V gene's germline CDR1 is DFQATT and CDR2 SNEGSKA (reference sequence). CDR3 size: 11 residues. CDR3 residues: CSAVWNYGYTF. The CDR3 region has the DNA TGCAGTGCGGTTTGGAACTATGGCTACACCTTC.

This chain links TRBV15 with TRBJ2-7; 10 bases line up with TRBD2. The CDR3 length is 16 residues. After removal of 3 bases from V and 1 base from J, the junction contained 6 bases not matched to a gene. Germline V gene data show CDR1 as LNHNV and CDR2 as YYDKDF (reference sequence). This CDR3 reads CATSSDIAGGSYEQYF. The CDR3 nucleotides are TGTGCCACCAGCAGCGACATAGCGGGGGGTTCCTACGAGCAGTACTTC.

The V call is TRBV12-3 or TRBV12-4, the J call TRBJ2-5; 8 nucleotides align to TRBD1. This CDR3 is 14 amino acids long. V was pared by 3 bases and J by 14 bases, with 14 bases of the junction left unmatched. The CDR3 region is CASSFEFQGAHVYF. The CDR3 DNA sequence: TGTGCCAGCAGTTTTGAATTCCAGGGGGCGCATGTTTACTTC.

The rearrangement uses TRBV12-3 or TRBV12-4 and TRBJ2-2, with TRBD2 matching over 7 bases. V lost 8 bases, J lost 6 bases, and 3 bases stayed unmatched. The CDR3 sequence is 12 residues long. CDR3: CASLAAPGELFF. In nucleotides, the CDR3 is TGTGCCAGCCTAGCGGCGCCCGGGGAGCTGTTTTTT.

The rearrangement uses TRBV2 and TRBJ2-5, with D possibly being TRBD1 (7 bases). Germline assignment: CDR1 SNHLY and CDR2 FYNNEI. The ends were cut back, 8 bases at V and 5 bases at J, with 15 bases in the middle. This CDR3 has 13 residues. This chain's CDR3 is CASRQGGGETQYF. In nucleotides, the CDR3 is TGTGCCAGCCGACAGGGCGGAGGGGAGACCCAGTACTTC.

The V and J genes are TRBV7-3 and TRBJ2-1; tentatively, D is TRBD1 (6 bases). V lost 4 bases, J lost 0 bases, and 10 bases lay in between. Per germline, CDR1 SGHTA and CDR2 FQGTGA. This CDR3 has 15 amino acids. CDR3 DNA sequence: TGTGCCAGCAGCTGGGGCAGGGGCTCCTACAATGAGCAGTTCTTC. It translates to CASSWGRGSYNEQFF.

This chain connects TRBV3-1 to TRBJ1-5; possibly TRBD1 for D (5 bases). The V and J ends lost 8 bases and 7 bases respectively, with 18 bases between them. This CDR3 contains 14 residues. Germline V gene lookup returns CDR1 LGHDT and CDR2 YNNKEL (reference sequence). CDR3 DNA sequence: TGTGCCAGCGGGTACTCCCCCCAGGGACAGCCCCAGCATTTT. Its protein product is CASGYSPQGQPQHF.

Only a few counts were recorded for this clonotype. The chain recombines TRBV29-1 with TRBJ1-1, with 7 positions matching TRBD1. V shed 8 bases and J 4 bases; nucleotides not matched to a gene: 16. Germline V gene lookup returns CDR1 SQVTM and CDR2 ANQGSEA. The CDR3 covers 15 residues. The DNA for the CDR3 is TGCAGCACAGGTTACTCCCAGGGGGGCGGCACTGAAGCTTTCTTT. It codes for CSTGYSQGGGTEAFF. The whole variable domain, filled in from reference TRBV29-1 and TRBJ1-1, reads SAVISQKPSRDICQRGTSLTIQCQVDSQVTMMFWYRQQPGQSLTLIATANQGSEATYESGFVIDKFPISRPNLTFSTLTVSNMSPEDSSIYLCSTGYSQGGGTEAFFGQGTRLTVV.

The chain recombines TRBV20-1 with TRBJ2-3; 8 positions agree with TRBD1. The trim removed 5 bases at V and 6 bases at J, leaving 13 bases unmatched. The CDR3 has 15 residues. Per the germline V gene, CDR1 is DFQATT and CDR2 is SNEGSKA (reference sequence). The CDR3 spells CSAPGRTGWMDTQYF. CDR3 bases: TGCAGTGCTCCAGGGAGGACAGGGTGGATGGATACGCAGTATTTT.

The rearrangement joins TRBV12-3 or TRBV12-4 to TRBJ1-6; 9 positions agree with TRBD1. The V segment lost 0 bases and the J segment 9 bases; nucleotides outside the gene matches: 3. The CDR3 has 15 residues. CDR3 nucleotide sequence: TGTGCCAGCAGTTTAGCAACAGGGGGCGGTTCACCCCTCCACTTT. Its translation is CASSLATGGGSPLHF.

The genes are TRBV5-6 and TRBJ1-1; 7 nucleotides agree with TRBD1. The junction had 7 bases not matched to a gene; V was cut back by 6 bases and J by 2 bases. In germline, CDR1 is SGHDT, CDR2 YYEEEE. The CDR3 totals 14 residues. CDR3 residues: CASTWGQPNTEAFF. The CDR3, as DNA: TGTGCCAGCACCTGGGGACAGCCAAACACTGAAGCTTTCTTT.

The chain has TRBV3-1 and TRBJ2-3, with D unresolved. The CDR3 loop spans 14 amino acids. Germline CDR1 LGHDT, CDR2 YNNKEL (reference sequence). V was trimmed by 4 bases and J by 4 bases, leaving 12 bases between them. CDR3 sequence reads: CASSPAGVSDTQYF. The CDR3 DNA is TGTGCCAGCAGCCCTGCTGGGGTATCAGATACGCAGTATTTT.

This clonotype was observed once. The chain links TRBV7-9 to TRBJ2-7; 11 bases fit TRBD1. The V gene's germline CDR1 is SEHNR and CDR2 FQNEAQ (reference sequence). The CDR3 is made up of 16 amino acids. Losses at the gene ends were 5 bases for V and 5 bases for J; bases not matched to a gene: 11. The CDR3 protein is CASSPAGTGGWNEQYF. CDR3 bases: TGTGCCAGCAGCCCGGCCGGGACAGGGGGTTGGAACGAGCAGTACTTC.

The chain joins TRBV7-3 to TRBJ2-3, with unresolved D. CDR1 and CDR2 from the germline V gene are SGHTA and FQGTGA. Trimming cost V 0 bases and J 5 bases, with 6 bases left between them. CDR3 length equals 13 residues. As DNA, the CDR3 is TGTGCCAGCAGCTTAACGGTGGAAGATACGCAGTATTTT. It specifies CASSLTVEDTQYF.

The rearrangement uses TRBV3-1 and TRBJ1-6, with 11 bases that match TRBD1. The CDR3 is made up of 16 amino acids. In germline, CDR1 is LGHDT, CDR2 YNNKEL (reference sequence). V trimming: 2 bases; J trimming: 8 bases; junction bases outside the gene matches: 5. The CDR3 loop reads CASSQPGTGGDSPLHF. For the CDR3, the DNA is TGTGCCAGCAGCCAACCTGGGACAGGGGGGGATTCACCCCTCCACTTT.

The chain joins TRBV14 to TRBJ2-7; D is perhaps TRBD1 or TRBD2 (5 bases each). The CDR3 runs 12 residues. Germline V lookup: CDR1 SGHDN, CDR2 FVKESK. Trimming stripped 1 base from V and 10 bases from J, with 11 bases between. CDR3 region: CASSQAGAKQYF. The CDR3 DNA is TGTGCCAGCAGCCAAGCCGGGGCGAAACAGTACTTC.

This chain connects TRBV29-1 to TRBJ2-7, with D tentatively TRBD1 or TRBD2 (6 bases each). This CDR3 is built from 13 residues. V shed 4 bases and J shed 5 bases, with 15 bases lying between them. Germline-derived CDR1 and CDR2 are SQVTM and ANQGSEA. The CDR3 sequence is CSVGPGEVHEQYF. The CDR3 DNA follows: TGCAGCGTTGGGCCAGGGGAGGTCCACGAGCAGTACTTC.

This chain connects TRBV6-5 to TRBJ2-3, with D possibly matching TRBD2 (5 bases). V lost 0 bases and J lost 0, with 16 bases in between. CDR3 length: 18 amino acids. The germline V gene encodes CDR1 MNHEY and CDR2 SVGAGI. CDR3 sequence: CASSYSPPLWRSTDTQYF. Here the CDR3 DNA reads TGTGCCAGCAGTTACTCGCCCCCTCTGTGGAGGAGCACAGATACGCAGTATTTT.

This sequence joins TRBV5-1 and TRBJ1-6; D is unresolved. The V end was cut by 4 bases, the J end by 9 bases, with 2 bases between. Per germline, CDR1 SGHRS and CDR2 YFSETQ. The CDR3 totals 10 residues. DNA for the CDR3: TGCGCCAGCAGCATTTCACCCCTCCACTTT. It yields the protein CASSISPLHF.

The rearrangement uses TRBV18 and TRBJ1-1; the match to TRBD1 covers 10 bases. CDR1 is KGHSH and CDR2 is LQKENI in the germline V gene. The trim removed 4 bases at V and 8 bases at J, leaving 7 bases unmatched. This CDR3 contains 14 residues. CDR3 sequence reads: CASSHRQGAGEAFF. For the CDR3, the DNA is TGTGCCAGCTCACACCGACAGGGGGCAGGAGAAGCTTTCTTT.

The sample holds one count of this clonotype. The chain recombines TRBV5-1 with TRBJ2-1; D is undetermined. The CDR3 is 13 residues long. The germline CDR1 and CDR2 sequences are SGHRS and YFSETQ. Trimming stripped 3 bases from V and 2 bases from J, with 6 bases between. The CDR3 is CASSSAAYNEQFF. The DNA for the CDR3 is TGCGCCAGCAGCTCCGCCGCCTACAATGAGCAGTTCTTC.

This chain connects TRBV20-1 to TRBJ2-7, with D perhaps matching TRBD1 (5 bases). The CDR3 has 12 amino acids. The germline gives CDR1 DFQATT, CDR2 SNEGSKA (reference sequence). Trimming removed 7 bases at V and 6 bases at J, with 16 bases between. This CDR3 reads CSGAFGAAEQYF. CDR3 nucleotides: TGCAGTGGGGCTTTTGGGGCTGCCGAGCAGTACTTC.

The chain joins TRBV12-3 or TRBV12-4 to TRBJ2-3; D perhaps matches TRBD2 (6 bases). Trimming left V 6 bases short and J 0 bases short, with 10 bases between. CDR3 length equals 14 residues. CDR3 region: CASRHRESTDTQYF. Here the CDR3 DNA reads TGTGCCAGCAGGCACCGGGAGAGCACAGATACGCAGTATTTT.

This sequence joins TRBV3-1 and TRBJ1-2; D possibly corresponds to TRBD1 (6 bases). The CDR3 loop spans 15 amino acids. CDR1 and CDR2 from the germline V gene are LGHDT and YNNKEL (reference sequence). V was pared by 0 bases and J by 4 bases, with 12 bases between. The CDR3 DNA follows: TGTGCCAGCAGCCAAGATGTGGCAGGGGCCTATGGCTACACCTTC. Its protein product is CASSQDVAGAYGYTF.

Notes on this clonotype: An end of the junction does not agree with germline; a read error may underlie this. This chain joins TRBV6-2 or TRBV6-3 and TRBJ2-1; 11 bases match TRBD2. The CDR3 loop spans 13 amino acids. Looked up from germline, CDR1 is MNHEY and CDR2 is SVGEGT. The DNA for the CDR3 is TGTGCCAGCAGTTACACTAGCGGGGGATCGGGGGTCTTC. This encodes CASSYTSGGSGVF.

The chain employs TRBV7-3 and TRBJ2-1; D perhaps matches TRBD2 (5 bases). The CDR3 runs 14 residues. Germline V gene data show CDR1 as SGHTA and CDR2 as FQGTGA. Trimming shortened V by 8 bases and J by 2 bases, and 13 bases separated the two germline ends. The DNA of the CDR3 is TGTGCCAGCTCCCCCACGGGAACCTACAATGAGCAGTTCTTC. It specifies CASSPTGTYNEQFF.

This sequence joins TRBV12-3 or TRBV12-4 and TRBJ1-2; the D is unclear. This CDR3 contains 13 residues. The V and J ends lost 6 bases and 4 bases respectively, with 12 bases between them. The CDR3 here is CASSPLVSYGYTF. The CDR3 DNA reads as TGTGCCAGCAGCCCATTAGTGTCCTATGGCTACACCTTC.

This clonotype was counted a single time. The chain carries TRBV30 and TRBJ1-1; no reliable D call. CDR1 and CDR2 from the germline V gene are GTSNPN and SVGIG (reference sequence). The CDR3 spans 12 residues. Deletions cut 0 bases from V and 4 bases from J, with 6 bases between. CDR3 sequence (DNA): TGTGCCTGGAGTGTAGGGCCCACTGAAGCTTTCTTT. It translates to CAWSVGPTEAFF. The full variable domain, its missing parts supplied by reference TRBV30 and TRBJ1-1, is SQTIHQWPATLVQPVGSPLSLECTVEGTSNPNLYWYRQAAGRGLQLLFYSVGIGQISSEVPQNLSASRPQDRQFILSSKKLLLSDSGFYLCAWSVGPTEAFFGQGTRLTVV.

V gene TRBV9 combines with J gene TRBJ1-2; tentatively, D is TRBD1 (5 bases). Germline V lookup: CDR1 SGDLS, CDR2 YYNGEE. The CDR3 length is 13 residues. V was shortened by 4 bases and J by 8 bases, with 15 bases between the two germline ends. The CDR3 bases are TGTGCCAGCAGCCGATCCGGGGGTGAAGGCTACACCTTC. Translation: CASSRSGGEGYTF.

The chain couples TRBV7-2 to TRBJ2-7; 12 bases fit TRBD2. The germline V gene has CDR1 SGHTA and CDR2 FQGNSA. Trimming at V came to 5 bases and at J to 4 bases, leaving 3 bases not matched to a gene. This CDR3 has 14 residues. The CDR3 region is CASSRTSGMYEQYF. In DNA form, the CDR3 reads TGTGCCAGCAGCCGGACTAGCGGGATGTACGAGCAGTACTTC.